The following is a TCR beta chain sequence with its context. Its antigen is unidentified. A much larger clone differs from this one at a single base, so this may be a read error. The sample is drawn from a study of blood T cells in healthy people across ages. Study-wide findings and caveats: Naive T cell percentage and TCR beta diversity correlated strongly. Versus aged donors, long-lived donors had higher diversity and more naive CD4+ cells.

The V gene end was trimmed by 7 bases and the J gene end by 5 bases; junction bases not matched to a gene: 12. The CDR3 consists of 16 residues. The germline CDR1 and CDR2 sequences are MDHEN and SYDVKM. The donors, healthy Caucasians from Russia, were aged 6 to 90. It was with a sample-barcoded 5' primer and a J-beta primer mix that a second PCR of roughly 7 to 12 cycles was run. A template-switch adaptor that had 12 random nucleotides put a tag on each cDNA molecule. MiXCR, applied by TCRdb to the 5' RACE reads, yields one record per CDR3 protein. The sample lists 850,000 to 1,000,000 distinct CDR3 sequences; about 44% were seen once.

The chain is built from TRBV28 and TRBJ1-5; 9 nucleotides align to TRBD1. Sequenced input: blood. This clonotype was obtained from a young man in good health. The CDR3 loop reads CASNGQGRTLHQPQHF. The CDR3 DNA reads TGTGCCAGCAACGGACAGGGGAGGACCTTGCATCAGCCCCAGCATTTT.